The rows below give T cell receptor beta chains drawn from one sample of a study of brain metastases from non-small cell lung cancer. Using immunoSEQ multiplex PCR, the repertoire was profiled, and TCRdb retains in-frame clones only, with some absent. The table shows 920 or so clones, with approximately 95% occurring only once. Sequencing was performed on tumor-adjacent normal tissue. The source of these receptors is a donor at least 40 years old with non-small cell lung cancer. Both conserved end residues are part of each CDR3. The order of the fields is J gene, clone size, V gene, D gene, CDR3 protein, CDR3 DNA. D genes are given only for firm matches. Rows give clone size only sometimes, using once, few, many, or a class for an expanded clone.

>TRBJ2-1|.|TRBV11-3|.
CASSFVQGGNEQFF
TGTGCCAGCAGCTTTGTACAGGGCGGCAATGAGCAGTTCTTC
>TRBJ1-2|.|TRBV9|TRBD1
CASSPRTGYGYTF
TGTGCCAGCAGCCCGAGGACAGGCTATGGCTACACCTTC
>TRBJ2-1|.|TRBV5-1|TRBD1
CASSLEGTGGYNEQFF
TGCGCCAGCAGCTTGGAAGGGACAGGGGGGTACAATGAGCAGTTCTTC
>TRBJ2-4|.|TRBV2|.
CASSADPLAKNIQYF
TGTGCCAGCAGTGCCGACCCTTTAGCCAAAAACATTCAGTACTTC
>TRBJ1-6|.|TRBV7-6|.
CASSALGGSNSPLHF
TGTGCCAGCAGCGCACTCGGGGGGAGTAATTCACCCCTCCACTTT
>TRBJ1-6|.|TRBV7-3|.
CASSLTEYSPLHF
TGTGCCAGCAGCTTAACAGAGTACTCACCCCTCCACTTT
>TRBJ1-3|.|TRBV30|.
CAWSVDNTIYF
TGTGCCTGGAGTGTAGATAACACCATATATTTT
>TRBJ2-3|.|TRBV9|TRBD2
CASSVDSGGRADTQYF
TGTGCCAGCAGCGTAGATAGCGGGGGGCGCGCAGATACGCAGTATTTT
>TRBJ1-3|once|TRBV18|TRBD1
CASSGAGTGADTIYF
TGTGCCAGCTCAGGCGCCGGGACAGGGGCCGACACCATATATTTT
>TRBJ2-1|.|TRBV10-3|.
CAISEIKGEGNEQFF
TGTGCCATCAGTGAGATAAAGGGGGAGGGTAATGAGCAGTTCTTC
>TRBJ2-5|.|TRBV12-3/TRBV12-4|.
CASSFGGSETQYF
TGTGCCAGCAGTTTTGGGGGATCAGAGACCCAGTACTTC
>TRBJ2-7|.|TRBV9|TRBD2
CASSTSDPGEQYF
TGTGCCAGCAGCACTAGCGACCCAGGCGAGCAGTACTTC
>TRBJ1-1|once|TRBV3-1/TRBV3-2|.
CASSRVSRQNTEAFF
TGTGCCAGCAGCCGAGTTTCCAGACAGAACACTGAAGCTTTCTTT
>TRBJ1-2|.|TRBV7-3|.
CASSPQFGTGDDYGYTF
TGTGCCAGCAGCCCACAATTTGGTACGGGGGACGACTATGGCTACACCTTC
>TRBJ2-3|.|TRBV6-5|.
CASSFKAKSGAQYF
TGTGCCAGCAGTTTTAAGGCCAAATCTGGGGCGCAGTATTTT
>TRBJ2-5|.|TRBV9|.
CASGAEGETQYF
TGTGCCAGCGGAGCGGAGGGGGAGACCCAGTACTTC
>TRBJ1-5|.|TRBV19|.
CASSTRGPPGNQPQHF
TGTGCCAGTAGTACCAGGGGTCCCCCTGGGAATCAGCCCCAGCATTTT
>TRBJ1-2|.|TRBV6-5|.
CASNGIEGDYTF
TGTGCCAGCAATGGAATAGAGGGGGACTACACCTTC
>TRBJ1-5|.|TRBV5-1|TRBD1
CASSLNTGDMQPQHF
TGCGCCAGCAGCTTGAACACAGGGGATATGCAGCCCCAGCATTTT
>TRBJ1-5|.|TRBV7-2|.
CASSANPDQPQHF
TGTGCCAGCAGCGCCAACCCGGACCAGCCCCAGCATTTT
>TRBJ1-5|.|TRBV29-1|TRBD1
CSVRDRADSNQPQHF
TGCAGCGTTCGGGACAGGGCAGATTCCAATCAGCCCCAGCATTTT
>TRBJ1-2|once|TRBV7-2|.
CASSPSLTNYGYTF
TGTGCCAGCAGCCCGAGCTTAACTAATTATGGCTACACCTTC